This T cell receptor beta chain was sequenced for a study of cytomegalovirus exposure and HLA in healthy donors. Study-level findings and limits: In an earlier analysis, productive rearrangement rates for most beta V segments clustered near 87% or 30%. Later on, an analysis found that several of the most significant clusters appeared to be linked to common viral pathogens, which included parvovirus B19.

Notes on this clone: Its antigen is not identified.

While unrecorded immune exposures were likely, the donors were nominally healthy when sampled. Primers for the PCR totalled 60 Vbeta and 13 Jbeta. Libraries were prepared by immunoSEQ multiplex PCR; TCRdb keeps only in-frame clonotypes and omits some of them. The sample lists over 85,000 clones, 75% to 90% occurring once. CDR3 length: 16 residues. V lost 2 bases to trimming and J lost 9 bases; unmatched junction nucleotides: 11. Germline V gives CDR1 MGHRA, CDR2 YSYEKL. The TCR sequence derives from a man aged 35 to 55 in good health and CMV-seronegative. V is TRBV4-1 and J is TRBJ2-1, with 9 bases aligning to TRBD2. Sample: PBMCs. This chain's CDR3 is CASSQPLAGSLTEQFF. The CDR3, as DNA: TGCGCCAGCAGCCAACCGCTAGCGGGGTCTTTGACTGAGCAGTTCTTC.